This T cell receptor beta chain was captured by sequencing in a study of cytomegalovirus exposure and HLA in healthy donors. Across the study: In an early release, HLA-typed donors contributed approximately 82 million unique TCR sequences.

The V gene's germline CDR1 is MGHRA and CDR2 YSYEKL. The CDR3 totals 16 residues. Trimming stripped 1 base from V and 1 base from J, with 13 bases between. Study results and limitations: The likely explanation for a cluster of highly shared sequence variants was sequencing artifact. Listed as cytomegalovirus-associated were around 160 TCR beta chains.

With 60 Vbeta and 13 Jbeta primers, the PCR was carried out. In the source study's methods: Roughly 10 million shared chains were among about 80 million unique TCR beta chains counted in a later analysis. Assay: immunoSEQ multiplex PCR; the TCRdb copy retains only in-frame clones and omits some. That table is the source of V, J and clone size, and D and trimming were worked out from the DNA. The sample holds 150,000 to 200,000 clones, under 70% seen once. This clone was detected a few times. Its specificity is not known. This chain connects TRBV4-1 to TRBJ1-1, with a possible D match to TRBD1 (5 bases). Sequencing was performed on PBMCs. The receptor was derived from a man aged 25 to 40 in good health and CMV-seropositive. The CDR3 loop reads CASSQAYSGPNTEAFF. DNA for the CDR3: TGCGCCAGCAGCCAAGCTTATTCAGGGCCGAACACTGAAGCTTTCTTT.